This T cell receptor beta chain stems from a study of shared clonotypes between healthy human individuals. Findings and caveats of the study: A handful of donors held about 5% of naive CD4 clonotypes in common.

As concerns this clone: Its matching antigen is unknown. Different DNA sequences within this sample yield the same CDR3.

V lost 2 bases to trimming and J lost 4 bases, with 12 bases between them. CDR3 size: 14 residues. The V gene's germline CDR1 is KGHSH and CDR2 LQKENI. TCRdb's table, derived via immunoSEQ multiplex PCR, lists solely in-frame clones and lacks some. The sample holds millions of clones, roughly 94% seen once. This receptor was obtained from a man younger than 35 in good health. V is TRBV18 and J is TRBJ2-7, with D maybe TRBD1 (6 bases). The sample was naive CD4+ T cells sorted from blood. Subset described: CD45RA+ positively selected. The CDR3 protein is CASSPGTQSYEQYF. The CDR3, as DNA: TGTGCCAGCTCACCAGGGACACAGTCTTACGAGCAGTACTTC.